The 27 T cell receptor beta chains given below trace back to one sample, sequenced in a study of OX40 agonist ivuxolimab in advanced cancers. Repertoires were generated with immunoSEQ multiplex PCR, while TCRdb's copy carries only in-frame clones and drops some. The sample shows about 79,000 clones, 90% of them seen only once. This specimen consisted of CD4+ or CD8+ T cells sorted from blood, obtained in a trial of the OX40 agonist ivuxolimab. All receptors derive from an adult with an advanced solid tumor such as melanoma, head and neck, liver or kidney cancer.

The J gene is TRBJ2-5, the V gene TRBV5-4, with TRBD1 matching 12 bases. The CDR3 is made up of 15 amino acids. CDR1 SGHNT and CDR2 YYREEE come from the germline V gene (reference sequence). V was clipped by 4 bases and J by 5 bases; unmatched bases: 6. CDR3 protein: CASSRDRGRSETQYF. In DNA form, the CDR3 reads TGTGCCAGCAGCCGGGACAGGGGGCGCTCGGAGACCCAGTACTTC.

A single count supports this clone. The V call is TRBV9, the J call TRBJ1-6; D uncertain. Trimming removed 0 bases from V and 6 bases from J, with 13 bases in between. This CDR3 has 16 amino acids. Germline loops: CDR1 SGDLS, CDR2 YYNGEE. CDR3 loop: CASSVDGDGFNSPLHF. DNA for the CDR3: TGTGCCAGCAGCGTAGACGGAGACGGATTTAATTCACCCCTCCACTTT.

This chain uses TRBV9 with TRBJ2-4; D call uncertain. CDR1 and CDR2 (germline): SGDLS, YYNGEE. The CDR3 runs to 14 residues. Trimming shortened V by 0 bases and J by 8 bases, and 12 bases separated the two germline ends. CDR3 residues: CASSVAGSPDIQYF. The CDR3 DNA is TGTGCCAGCAGCGTAGCTGGTAGTCCTGACATTCAGTACTTC.

V gene TRBV18 combines with J gene TRBJ1-1; D may be TRBD1 (6 bases). CDR1 KGHSH and CDR2 LQKENI come from the germline V gene. The CDR3 covers 14 residues. The V end lost 2 bases, the J end lost 5 bases, and 12 bases lay between the germline ends. This CDR3 is CASSPNRERTEAFF. The CDR3 coding sequence is TGTGCCAGCTCACCAAACAGGGAGAGAACTGAAGCTTTCTTT.

This clone was detected a few times. CDR3 bases: TGTGCCAGCAGTGTGGGGGGGAAGACTGAAGCTTTCTTT. This sequence encodes CASSVGGKTEAFF. This chain connects TRBV6-1 to TRBJ1-1; D possibly corresponds to TRBD1 (5 bases). Trimming pared 4 bases from V and 5 bases from J, leaving 11 bases between. The CDR3 contains 13 residues. The germline V gene encodes CDR1 MNHNS and CDR2 SASEGT.

The CDR3 protein is CASSPSSAGGQNTEAFF. CDR3 bases: TGTGCCAGCTCACCTAGTTCTGCAGGAGGCCAGAACACTGAAGCTTTCTTT. The chain combines TRBV18 with TRBJ1-1, with D hard to call. CDR3 length equals 17 residues. V shed 3 bases and J shed 1 base, with 18 bases lying between them. Looked up from germline, CDR1 is KGHSH and CDR2 is LQKENI.

The V call is TRBV10-1, the J call TRBJ2-1; D might be TRBD2 (5 bases). This CDR3 has 13 amino acids. The germline gives CDR1 WNHNN, CDR2 SYGVQD (reference sequence). Deletions cut 3 bases from V and 9 bases from J, with 12 bases between. The CDR3 DNA sequence: TGCGCCAGCAGTGATGGACTTTTGGGTGAGCAGTTCTTC. It encodes CASSDGLLGEQFF.

The V call is TRBV18, the J call TRBJ2-3; D not certain. The V gene's germline CDR1 is KGHSH and CDR2 LQKENI. Trimming shortened V by 1 base and J by 0 bases, and 5 bases separated the two germline ends. The CDR3 is 14 amino acids. The CDR3 reads CASSPLQSTDTQYF. CDR3 nucleotides: TGTGCCAGCTCACCACTCCAGAGCACAGATACGCAGTATTTT.

The CDR3 protein is CASSSQRTEKLFF. The CDR3 DNA follows: TGTGCCAGCAGTTCACAGAGAACTGAAAAACTGTTTTTT. The V and J genes are TRBV6-6 and TRBJ1-4, with unresolved D. This CDR3 region has 13 residues. V was shortened by 4 bases and J by 7 bases, with 10 bases between the two germline ends. Germline V gene data show CDR1 as MNHNY and CDR2 as SVGAGI (reference sequence).

The rearrangement joins TRBV11-2 to TRBJ2-7; tentative D call: TRBD1 (6 bases). Germline V gene sequence: CDR1 SGHAT, CDR2 FQNNGV. The CDR3 totals 15 residues. Trimming shortened V by 2 bases and J by 3 bases, and 14 bases separated the two germline ends. CDR3 sequence reads: CASSLQGTAYYEQYF. CDR3 DNA: TGTGCCAGCAGCTTACAGGGGACGGCTTACTACGAGCAGTACTTC. The entire variable domain, with the rest obtained from reference TRBV11-2 and TRBJ2-7, is as follows: EAGVAQSPRYKIIEKRQSVAFWCNPISGHATLYWYQQILGQGPKLLIQFQNNGVVDDSQLPKDRFSAERLKGVDSTLKIQPAKLEDSAVYLCASSLQGTAYYEQYFGPGTRLTVT.

The chain uses TRBV4-1 and TRBJ1-1, with D perhaps matching TRBD1 (5 bases). Germline V CDR1 and CDR2: MGHRA, YSYEKL. The CDR3 contains 15 residues. Trimming left V 2 bases short and J 2 bases short, with 12 bases between. This chain's CDR3 is CASSQMKGVNTEAFF. CDR3 coding DNA: TGCGCCAGCAGCCAAATGAAAGGGGTTAACACTGAAGCTTTCTTT.

The CDR3 here is CASSPEDRGIGYGYTF. CDR3 DNA sequence: TGTGCCAGCTCACCAGAAGACAGGGGGATCGGCTATGGCTACACCTTC. The V and J genes are TRBV18 and TRBJ1-2, with 9 bases fitting TRBD1. CDR1 and CDR2 (germline): KGHSH, LQKENI. J gave up 4 bases and V 2 bases, and 8 bases lay outside the gene matches. The CDR3 runs 16 residues.

As DNA, the CDR3 is TGTGCCTGGAGGTCCAGAGGGGGCTACACCTTC. This codes for CAWRSRGGYTF. The chain has TRBV30 and TRBJ1-2; D call uncertain. Per germline, CDR1 GTSNPN and CDR2 SVGIG (reference sequence). Trimming stripped 3 bases from V and 8 bases from J, with 10 bases between. CDR3 size: 11 residues.

V gene TRBV5-6 combines with J gene TRBJ1-4; the match to TRBD1 covers 7 bases. The CDR3 has 15 amino acids. Germline assignment: CDR1 SGHDT and CDR2 YYEEEE. V lost 2 bases, J lost 8 bases, and 9 bases stayed unmatched. The chain's CDR3 is CASSLDRQGDEKLFF. The CDR3 bases are TGTGCCAGCAGCTTAGATCGGCAGGGGGACGAAAAACTGTTTTTT.

The chain recombines TRBV2 with TRBJ1-1; the D gene is possibly TRBD1 (5 bases). The V end was cut by 9 bases, the J end by 6 bases, with 17 bases between. The CDR3 has 13 residues. Germline V CDR1 and CDR2: SNHLY, FYNNEI. The chain's CDR3 is CASNQWGGPEAFF. In DNA form, the CDR3 reads TGTGCCAGTAATCAATGGGGGGGTCCTGAAGCTTTCTTT.

V and J are TRBV7-9 and TRBJ1-4; 7 bases are a match to TRBD1. V lost 5 bases and J lost 8; bases outside the gene matches: 14. The CDR3 totals 16 residues. Germline CDR1 SEHNR, CDR2 FQNEAQ (reference sequence). This CDR3 reads CASSLQPTGVDEKLFF. The CDR3, as DNA: TGTGCCAGCAGCCTACAACCAACAGGGGTAGACGAAAAACTGTTTTTT.

This chain uses TRBV5-5 with TRBJ2-3, with TRBD1 identical over 8 bases. V lost 4 bases to trimming and J lost 5 bases; unmatched junction nucleotides: 9. This CDR3 has 15 residues. Germline values: CDR1 SGHKS, CDR2 YYEKEE (reference sequence). The CDR3 nucleotides read TGTGCCAGCAGCCGGACAGGGTCTCCCCGAGATACGCAGTATTTT. Amino acid sequence: CASSRTGSPRDTQYF.

The V and J genes are TRBV2 and TRBJ2-5; D ambiguous. The CDR3 is 14 amino acids. The germline V gene encodes CDR1 SNHLY and CDR2 FYNNEI. V was trimmed by 1 base and J by 1 base, leaving 7 bases between them. DNA of the CDR3: TGTGCCAGCAGTGAAGTTCAGCTCCAAGAGACCCAGTACTTC. This encodes CASSEVQLQETQYF. The entire variable domain, with the rest obtained from reference TRBV2 and TRBJ2-5, is as follows: EPEVTQTPSHQVTQMGQEVILRCVPISNHLYFYWYRQILGQKVEFLVSFYNNEISEKSEIFDDQFSVERPDGSNFTLKIRSTKLEDSAMYFCASSEVQLQETQYFGPGTRLLVL.

This sequence joins TRBV5-1 and TRBJ2-1; TRBD2 matches 14 bases. CDR3 length: 19 residues. Unmatched junction bases numbered 10, after V lost 4 bases and J lost 1 base. Germline lookup yields CDR1 SGHRS and CDR2 YFSETQ. Written as DNA, the CDR3 is TGCGCCAGCAGCGCAGCCGGGACTAGCGGGAGCTTTTCCTACAATGAGCAGTTCTTC. Protein: CASSAAGTSGSFSYNEQFF.

This rearrangement joins TRBV4-2 to TRBJ1-4, with 10 positions matching TRBD1. This CDR3 contains 14 residues. The junction had 4 bases not matched to a gene; V was cut back by 4 bases and J by 8 bases. Looked up from germline, CDR1 is LGHNA and CDR2 is YNFKEQ. The CDR3 loop reads CASSLGQGDEKLFF. The CDR3 DNA sequence: TGTGCCAGCAGCCTAGGACAGGGGGACGAAAAACTGTTTTTT.

V is TRBV19 and J is TRBJ2-2; D gene unclear. V lost 7 bases and J 7 bases, leaving 19 bases between the germline ends. The CDR3 is 15 residues long. The V gene's germline CDR1 is LNHDA and CDR2 SQIVND (reference sequence). The CDR3 protein is CASMTRSERSGELFF. Written as DNA, the CDR3 is TGTGCCAGTATGACCCGATCGGAGAGAAGCGGGGAGCTGTTTTTT.

The chain joins TRBV28 to TRBJ1-4; D is ambiguous. The V gene lost 3 bases and the J gene lost 8 bases, with 16 bases spanning the gap. From germline, CDR1 is MDHEN and CDR2 SYDVKM. The CDR3 spans 15 residues. DNA of the CDR3: TGTGCCAGCAGTTTTCCCGGAGGGATGAGGGAAAAACTGTTTTTT. It encodes CASSFPGGMREKLFF.

The table lists this clone with a few counts. This sequence joins TRBV5-8 and TRBJ1-5; the match to TRBD1 covers 7 bases. Losses at the gene ends were 5 bases for V and 7 bases for J; bases not matched to a gene: 9. Germline CDR1 and CDR2: SGHTS and YDEGEE. The CDR3 is made up of 14 amino acids. In DNA, the CDR3 is TGTGCCAGCAGGGGAGACAGGGCAAGACAGCCCCAGCATTTT. As protein: CASRGDRARQPQHF.

The chain recombines TRBV13 with TRBJ2-2; possibly TRBD2 for D (6 bases). V shed 5 bases and J shed 0 bases, with 22 bases lying between them. Germline V gives CDR1 PRHDT, CDR2 FYEKMQ (reference sequence). This CDR3 spans 19 amino acids. The CDR3 nucleotides are TGTGCCAGCAGCGTTACCTCTTGGGCGGGACTCGCGAACACCGGGGAGCTGTTTTTT. It yields the protein CASSVTSWAGLANTGELFF.

The genes are TRBV12-2 and TRBJ1-5. TRBV12-2 is a pseudogene segment. This CDR3 comprises 13 residues. CDR3 coding DNA: TGTGCAAGTCGCTTAGAGGGTGTCCGCTGGGGGCATTTT. This sequence encodes CASRLEGVRWGHF.

The table lists this clone with a count of one. The V gene is TRBV6-1, the J gene TRBJ1-6; tentative D call: TRBD1 (5 bases). The germline CDR1 and CDR2 sequences are MNHNS and SASEGT. This CDR3 contains 15 residues. V lost 3 bases to trimming and J lost 5 bases, with 11 bases between them. CDR3 nucleotide sequence: TGTGCCAGCAGTGACGGGCAAGGGGATAATTCACCCCTCCACTTT. Translation gives CASSDGQGDNSPLHF.

The chain has TRBV25-1 and TRBJ2-2, with TRBD2 matching 9 bases. The ends lost 6 bases at V and 6 bases at J; junction bases unmatched: 8. This CDR3 spans 15 amino acids. Germline CDR1 is MGHDK and CDR2 is SYGVNS. The CDR3 region is CASRRSGGNSGELFF. In nucleotides, the CDR3 is TGTGCCAGCAGGCGTAGCGGGGGCAATTCCGGGGAGCTGTTTTTT.